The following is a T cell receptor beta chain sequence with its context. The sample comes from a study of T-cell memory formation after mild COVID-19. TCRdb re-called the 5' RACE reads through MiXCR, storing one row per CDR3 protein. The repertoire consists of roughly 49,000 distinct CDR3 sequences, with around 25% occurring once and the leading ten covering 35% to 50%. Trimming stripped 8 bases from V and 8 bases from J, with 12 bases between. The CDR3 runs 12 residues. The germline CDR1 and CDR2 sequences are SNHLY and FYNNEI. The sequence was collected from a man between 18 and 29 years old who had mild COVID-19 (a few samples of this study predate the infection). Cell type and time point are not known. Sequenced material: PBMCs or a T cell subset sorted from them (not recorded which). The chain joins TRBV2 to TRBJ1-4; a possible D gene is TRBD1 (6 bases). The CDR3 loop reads CASLFRGEKLFF. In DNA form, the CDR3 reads TGTGCCAGCCTTTTCAGGGGAGAAAAACTGTTTTTT.